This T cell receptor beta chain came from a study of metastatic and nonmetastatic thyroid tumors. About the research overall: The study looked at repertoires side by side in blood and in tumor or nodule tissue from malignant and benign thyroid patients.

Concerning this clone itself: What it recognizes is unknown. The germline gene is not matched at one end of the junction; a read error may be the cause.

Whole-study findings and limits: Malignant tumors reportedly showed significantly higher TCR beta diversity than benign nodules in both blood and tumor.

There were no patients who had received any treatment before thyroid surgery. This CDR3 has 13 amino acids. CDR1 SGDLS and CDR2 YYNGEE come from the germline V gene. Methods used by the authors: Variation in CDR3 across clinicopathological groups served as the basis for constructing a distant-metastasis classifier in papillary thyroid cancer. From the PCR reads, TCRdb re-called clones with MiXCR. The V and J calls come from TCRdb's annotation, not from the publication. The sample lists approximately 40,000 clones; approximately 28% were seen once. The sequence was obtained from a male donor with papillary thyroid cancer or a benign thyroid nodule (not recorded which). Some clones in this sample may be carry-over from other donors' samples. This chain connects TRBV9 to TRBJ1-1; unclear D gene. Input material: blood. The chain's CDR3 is CASRGLENNEAFF. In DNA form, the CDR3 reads TGTGCCAGCAGAGGCTTGGAAAACAATGAAGCTTTCTTT.